These 23 T cell receptor beta chains originate from one sample sequenced in a study of CXCR3-negative and CXCR3-positive naive CD8 T cells. Carrying UMI labels, the TRB cDNA libraries were prepared through 5' RACE. After re-calling the 5' RACE reads, TCRdb lists one entry per CDR3 protein, DNA absent. The sample's table shows around 140,000 distinct CDR3 sequences. The material sequenced was naive CXCR3- CD8+ T cells from blood. As for subset: CD45RO-CCR7+CD27+CD95- naive CD8+ T cells lacking CXCR3 (TNR3-). These receptors all stem from a human donor in good health. Some clones in this sample may be carry-over from other donors' samples.

The V and J genes are TRBV7-9 and TRBJ1-2; TCRdb designates TRBD1, a call that cannot be tested without DNA. CDR1 and CDR2 (germline): SEHNR, FQNEAQ (reference sequence). CDR3 length: 16 amino acids. Here the CDR3 reads CASSTSGTESLYGYTF. The whole variable domain, remainder taken from reference TRBV7-9 and TRBJ1-2, is DTGVSQNPRHKITKRGQNVTFRCDPISEHNRLYWYRQTLGQGPEFLTYFQNEAQLEKSRLLSDRFSAERPKGSFSTLEIQRTEQGDSAMYLCASSTSGTESLYGYTFGSGTRLTVV.

The chain recombines TRBV7-9 with TRBJ2-3; the TCRdb call, TRBD2, lacks DNA for checking. In germline, CDR1 is SEHNR, CDR2 FQNEAQ (reference sequence). The CDR3 has 16 amino acids. CDR3 sequence reads: CASSPRTSRDTDTQYF.

The chain employs TRBV20-1 and TRBJ2-3; TCRdb's D call of TRBD2 is untestable without DNA. CDR3 size: 19 residues. Germline V lookup: CDR1 DFQATT, CDR2 SNEGSKA (reference sequence). The CDR3 protein is CSARDFIGGPSGGTDTQYF.

The CDR3 sequence is CASSLGKTQYF. This sequence joins TRBV12-3 or TRBV12-4 and TRBJ2-5. This CDR3 comprises 11 residues.

J is TRBJ2-1 and V is TRBV27. Germline CDR1 reads MNHEY; CDR2 reads SMNVEV (reference sequence). The CDR3 contains 14 residues. The chain's CDR3 is CASSLWTRDNEQFF.

The rearrangement joins TRBV6-1 to TRBJ2-7; without DNA, the TCRdb call of TRBD2 cannot be checked. This CDR3 contains 15 residues. From germline, CDR1 is MNHNS and CDR2 SASEGT. The CDR3 sequence: CASSEGVAAPYEQYF.

This chain links TRBV29-1 with TRBJ1-1. The length of the CDR3 is 12 residues. From germline, CDR1 is SQVTM and CDR2 ANQGSEA. The CDR3 loop is CSVVGENTEAFF.

This rearrangement joins TRBV29-1 to TRBJ2-7; the D call of TRBD1 rests on TCRdb alone, since no DNA is present to check it. The germline CDR1 and CDR2 sequences are SQVTM and ANQGSEA. CDR3 length: 14 residues. The chain's CDR3 is CSVLDRGYSYEQYF.

The V and J genes are TRBV29-1 and TRBJ2-2. Germline CDR1 and CDR2: SQVTM and ANQGSEA. The CDR3 is 13 amino acids. The CDR3 loop reads CSVDFSNTGELFF.

The genes are TRBV7-9 and TRBJ2-3; the D gene TCRdb calls, TRBD2, cannot be checked with no DNA. The CDR3 is made up of 16 amino acids. The germline CDR1 and CDR2 sequences are SEHNR and FQNEAQ (reference sequence). The CDR3 loop reads CASSLSSGRATDTQYF.

The chain links TRBV29-1 to TRBJ1-3. CDR1 SQVTM and CDR2 ANQGSEA come from the germline V gene. The CDR3 consists of 17 residues. The CDR3 sequence is CSVTGTADIFSGNTIYF.

The chain couples TRBV23-1 to TRBJ2-3; TCRdb's D gene call, TRBD1, goes unchecked for lack of DNA. TRBV23-1 is an ORF, with its function uncertain. The CDR3 contains 17 residues. This chain's CDR3 is CASSQLPGWGGTDTQYF.

The chain carries TRBV7-6 and TRBJ2-5; the TCRdb call, TRBD1, lacks DNA for checking. Per germline, CDR1 SGHVS and CDR2 FNYEAQ. This CDR3 is built from 15 residues. This chain's CDR3 is CASSHTPGHQETQYF.

V usage is TRBV28 and J usage is TRBJ2-1; absent DNA, TCRdb's TRBD2 call cannot be checked. The germline CDR1 and CDR2 sequences are MDHEN and SYDVKM. The CDR3 runs to 16 residues. CDR3 protein: CASSSLSGGNHNEQFF.

CDR3 region: CASSRGQFTEAFF. The chain has TRBV14 and TRBJ1-1; the D call from TCRdb, TRBD1, cannot be confirmed without DNA. Germline V gives CDR1 SGHDN, CDR2 FVKESK. The CDR3 totals 13 residues.

V and J are TRBV5-1 and TRBJ2-7. This CDR3 comprises 14 residues. Per germline, CDR1 SGHRS and CDR2 YFSETQ. The CDR3 reads CASSLSIGSYEQYF.

The chain has TRBV5-1 and TRBJ2-1. This CDR3 is built from 12 residues. CDR1 is SGHRS, CDR2 YFSETQ, per germline. CDR3 sequence reads: CASSAGVNEQFF.

The chain is built from TRBV7-3 and TRBJ2-5; the D call of TRBD1 rests on TCRdb alone, since no DNA is present to check it. Germline lookup yields CDR1 SGHTA and CDR2 FQGTGA. This CDR3 comprises 16 residues. The CDR3 region is CASSLTAYGGKETQYF.

V usage is TRBV6-5 and J usage is TRBJ2-3; there is no DNA to check the TCRdb D call of TRBD1. Germline V gives CDR1 MNHEY, CDR2 SVGAGI. The CDR3 runs to 16 residues. CDR3: CASRGPGTGGADTQYF.

This chain links TRBV11-2 with TRBJ2-7. Germline V lookup: CDR1 SGHAT, CDR2 FQNNGV. The CDR3 is 11 amino acids. The CDR3 spells CASSLTGEQYF.

The chain recombines TRBV2 with TRBJ2-7; the TRBD1 assignment by TCRdb is unverifiable without DNA. The CDR3 has 14 residues. In germline, CDR1 is SNHLY, CDR2 FYNNEI. The CDR3: CASSEASGGYEQYF.

The CDR3: CASSQDWRATVYNEQFF. This chain uses TRBV14 with TRBJ2-1; TCRdb lists TRBD1, though no DNA is available to test this call. This CDR3 has 17 residues. Germline V gene data show CDR1 as SGHDN and CDR2 as FVKESK.

The V and J genes are TRBV7-2 and TRBJ2-3; lacking DNA, the TRBD1 call made by TCRdb goes unchecked. In germline, CDR1 is SGHTA, CDR2 FQGNSA. The CDR3 has 14 residues. The CDR3 sequence is CASSHPLETDTQYF.